The 9 T cell receptor beta chains in this list originate from one sample, sequenced in a study of technical replicates of blood from a few donors (TCRdb year 2017). Receptor amplification or capture employed the immunoSEQ multiplex PCR assay. TCRdb took this table from immuneACCESS and kept in-frame rearrangements with V and J called. Such tables lack part of the clones; where checked against another copy, unresolved V genes explain under half of the gap, and the rest is unexplained. Counted in this sample were tens of thousands of clones; approximately 94% of them appeared once. The ten largest clones capture under 0.3% of the sample. Sequenced: T cells isolated from PBMCs. Source of these receptors: a human donor in good health.

This clone was seen a single time. This rearrangement joins TRBV29-1 to TRBJ1-2; 8 positions agree with TRBD1. The ends lost 6 bases at V and 4 bases at J; junction bases unmatched: 4. This CDR3 has 12 residues. Germline V gene sequence: CDR1 SQVTM, CDR2 ANQGSEA. The CDR3 region is CSVGTGPYGYTF. The DNA of the CDR3 is TGCAGCGTAGGGACAGGTCCCTATGGCTACACCTTC.

This clone has a single count. In DNA, the CDR3 is TGTGCCAGCACTGATACACCAGATCCCTACAATGAGCAGTTCTTC. This encodes CASTDTPDPYNEQFF. The rearrangement links TRBV6-5 to TRBJ2-1; D gene uncertain. CDR1 MNHEY and CDR2 SVGAGI come from the germline V gene. CDR3 size: 15 residues. V was pared by 7 bases and J by 2 bases, with 15 bases between.

The chain carries TRBV9 and TRBJ2-1; 7 positions agree with TRBD1. J gave up 7 bases and V 0 bases, and 4 bases lay outside the gene matches. Germline V gene data show CDR1 as SGDLS and CDR2 as YYNGEE. The CDR3 is 14 amino acids. In nucleotides, the CDR3 is TGTGCCAGCAGCGTAGGAGGGGGCACGAATGAGCAGTTCTTC. Amino acids: CASSVGGGTNEQFF.

In its sample, this clone was seen once. The chain couples TRBV27 to TRBJ2-3; 10 bases align to TRBD2. The CDR3 has 15 residues. V trimming: 6 bases; J trimming: 1 base; junction bases outside the gene matches: 4. Germline V gene data show CDR1 as MNHEY and CDR2 as SMNVEV (reference sequence). CDR3 residues: CASRTGTSGTDTQYF. CDR3 DNA: TGTGCCAGCAGAACCGGGACTAGCGGCACAGATACGCAGTATTTT.

This chain links TRBV6-1 with TRBJ2-3; 7 bases match TRBD1. The ends lost 4 bases at V and 4 bases at J; junction bases unmatched: 5. The CDR3 is 14 residues long. The germline V gene has CDR1 MNHNS and CDR2 SASEGT. As DNA, the CDR3 is TGTGCCAGCAGTGCGGGGACAGTCGCAGATACGCAGTATTTT. The encoded protein is CASSAGTVADTQYF.

The chain links TRBV4-1 to TRBJ1-5; 7 positions agree with TRBD1. The CDR3 consists of 15 residues. CDR1 and CDR2 from the germline V gene are MGHRA and YSYEKL. With V trimmed by 0 bases and J by 6 bases, 5 bases remained unmatched. The CDR3 sequence is CASSQEGQLSQPQHF. The CDR3 DNA reads TGCGCCAGCAGCCAAGAGGGACAGTTGAGTCAGCCCCAGCATTTT.

The chain uses TRBV5-1 and TRBJ2-5, with 10 nucleotides matching TRBD1. The germline gives CDR1 SGHRS, CDR2 YFSETQ. The CDR3 has 15 amino acids. V was pared by 0 bases and J by 9 bases, with 8 bases of the junction left unmatched. The CDR3 DNA follows: TGCGCCAGCAGCTTGGCCGCGGGACAGGGGCAGGCCCAGTACTTC. It yields the protein CASSLAAGQGQAQYF. Full variable domain (rest looked up from reference TRBV5-1 and TRBJ2-5): KAGVTQTPRYLIKTRGQQVTLSCSPISGHRSVSWYQQTPGQGLQFLFEYFSETQRNKGNFPGRFSGRQFSNSRSEMNVSTLELGDSALYLCASSLAAGQGQAQYFGPGTRLLVL.

This clone was detected only once. The chain is built from TRBV5-1 and TRBJ2-3; a possible D gene is TRBD1 (5 bases). The germline V gene encodes CDR1 SGHRS and CDR2 YFSETQ. The CDR3 is 12 amino acids. Trimming left V 6 bases short and J 6 bases short, with 11 bases between. For the CDR3, the DNA is TGCGCCAGCACCTCTGGGGCCGATACGCAGTATTTT. It specifies CASTSGADTQYF. The variable domain in full, completed from reference TRBV5-1 and TRBJ2-3, reads KAGVTQTPRYLIKTRGQQVTLSCSPISGHRSVSWYQQTPGQGLQFLFEYFSETQRNKGNFPGRFSGRQFSNSRSEMNVSTLELGDSALYLCASTSGADTQYFGPGTRLTVL.

The chain employs TRBV4-1 and TRBJ2-1, with 9 nucleotides matching TRBD2. V was clipped by 0 bases and J by 4 bases; unmatched bases: 10. Germline V gene sequence: CDR1 MGHRA, CDR2 YSYEKL. The CDR3 runs 18 residues. The CDR3 coding sequence is TGCGCCAGCAGCCAAGATATGGTAGCGGGAGTGTCTTACAATGAGCAGTTCTTC. This codes for CASSQDMVAGVSYNEQFF.